This TCR beta chain was identified in a study of OX40 agonist ivuxolimab in advanced cancers. Study summary: Patients were dosed with the agonistic anti-OX40 (CD134) antibody ivuxolimab. Cohort: 75% to 90% men, mean age about 60, aged about 20 to 79. There were three patients with partial responses, one having hepatocellular carcinoma and two cutaneous melanoma.

The data were produced by immunoSEQ multiplex PCR, yet TCRdb's version contains in-frame clones alone and is incomplete. Of 43,000 or so clones detected, around nine tenths appear once; the ten largest clones hold about 14%. Germline CDR1 SGHTA, CDR2 FQGTGA. CDR3 length equals 15 residues. The chain joins TRBV7-3 to TRBJ2-5, with 8 nucleotides matching TRBD1. The DNA end favors TRBJ2-7, so the J call may be wrong. This specimen consisted of CD4+ or CD8+ T cells sorted from blood, obtained in a trial of the OX40 agonist ivuxolimab. The clonotype comes from an adult with an advanced solid tumor such as melanoma, head and neck, liver or kidney cancer. CDR3 coding DNA: TGTGCCAGCAGCCCGGAGGGGACAGGAGCGTACGAGCAGTACTTC. This codes for CASSPEGTGAYEQYF.